The clone carrying this TCR beta chain was counted a single time. Antigen: not known. This specimen comes from a study of CD8+ T cells in alopecia areata. Looking at the study overall: Tofacitinib therapy lasting 6 to 18 months was followed by 6 months off drug. Findings and caveats of the study: For lesional scalp, especially alopecia totalis/universalis, clonality was higher than in normal scalp.

Extraction and reverse transcription of RNA yielded cDNA as the sequencing template. TCRdb's table, derived via immunoSEQ multiplex PCR, lists solely in-frame clones and lacks some. The sample lists approximately 61,000 clones; about 96% were seen once. Sampling of alopecia areata patients yielded lesional scalp punch biopsies as well as peripheral blood. This CDR3 is built from 15 residues. The germline CDR1 and CDR2 sequences are SEHNR and FQNEAQ (reference sequence). The receptor's source is a human donor with alopecia areata. The sample was CD8+ T cells sorted from blood, taken at week 0. The chain has TRBV7-9 and TRBJ2-5; TRBD1 is a possible D gene (6 bases). The J call may be incorrect, as the DNA end agrees better with TRBJ2-7. Here the CDR3 reads CASSLISGTNYEQYF. CDR3 DNA sequence: TGTGCCAGCAGCTTAATCTCTGGGACAAACTACGAGCAGTACTTC.